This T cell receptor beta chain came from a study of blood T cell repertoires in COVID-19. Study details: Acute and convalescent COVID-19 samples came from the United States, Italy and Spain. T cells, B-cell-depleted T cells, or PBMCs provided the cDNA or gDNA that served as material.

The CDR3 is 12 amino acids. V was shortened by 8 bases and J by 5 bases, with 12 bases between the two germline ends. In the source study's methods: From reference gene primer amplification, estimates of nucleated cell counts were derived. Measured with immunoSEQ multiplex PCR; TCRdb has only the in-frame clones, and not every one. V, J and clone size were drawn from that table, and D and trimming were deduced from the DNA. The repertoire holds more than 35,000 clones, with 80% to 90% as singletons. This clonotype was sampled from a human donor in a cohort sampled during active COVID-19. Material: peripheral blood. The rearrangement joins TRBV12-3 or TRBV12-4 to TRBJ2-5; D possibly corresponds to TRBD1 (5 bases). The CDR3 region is CASAGPGETQYF. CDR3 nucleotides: TGTGCCAGCGCTGGACCAGGGGAGACCCAGTACTTC.